The rows below give T cell receptor beta chains drawn from one sample of a study of blood T cell repertoires in COVID-19. The assay was immunoSEQ multiplex PCR, and TCRdb's table has in-frame clones only and misses some. Found here are roughly 330,000 clones, approximately 89% of them singletons; the top ten hold approximately 5%. The sample consisted of PBMCs or T cells enriched from blood (not recorded which). The source of these receptors is a woman aged 30 to 39 who had recovered from COVID-19. Both conserved end residues are part of each CDR3. A D gene is named only where the DNA matches it firmly.

>TRBV4-1|TRBJ2-7|NA
CASSQVATGTDEQYF
>TRBV6-1|TRBJ1-5|NA
CASSDGQSRLAQHF
>TRBV27|TRBJ1-4|NA
CASSFVFPTNEKLFF
>TRBV5-1|TRBJ2-1|NA
CASSLEPEYEQFF
>TRBV9|TRBJ1-1|TRBD1
CASSVVPGTVRTEAFF
>TRBV7-2|TRBJ2-2|TRBD1
CASSYRGANTGELFF
>TRBV28|TRBJ1-1|NA
CASTQGRNTEAFF
>TRBV10-1|TRBJ2-5|TRBD1
CAGPRGQGAGETQYF
>TRBV2|TRBJ1-1|TRBD1
CASRTGFPAFF
>TRBV28|TRBJ1-5|NA
CASSFQSYYSNQPQHF
>TRBV11-2|TRBJ2-6|NA
CASSLSSAGANVLTF
>TRBV4-1|TRBJ1-2|TRBD1
CASSQEQGTPYGYTF
>TRBV2|TRBJ1-1|NA
CASSPRGSTEAFF
>TRBV5-4|TRBJ1-5|NA
CASRSEGYNQPQHF
>TRBV27|TRBJ2-6|NA
CASSRRDGANVLTF
>TRBV12-2|TRBJ1-6|NA
CASRSSRERDSPLHF
>TRBV2|TRBJ1-1|NA
CASDGGDSDLNGEAFF
>TRBV7-2|TRBJ2-2|NA
CASSPTDSHTGELFF
>TRBV7-9|TRBJ1-1|NA
CASSLGQNRATEAFF
>TRBV2|TRBJ1-5|NA
CASSQEGQPQHF
>TRBV27|TRBJ1-1|NA
CASSLFQVGAAEAFF
>TRBV29-1|TRBJ1-1|NA
CSVGRGDTEAFF
>TRBV6-4|TRBJ2-7|TRBD1
CASSVDRDSYEQYF
>TRBV3-1/TRBV3-2|TRBJ1-4|NA
CASGKQGPVSEKLFF
>TRBV2|TRBJ2-1|NA
CASSEWGGLINEQFF
>TRBV4-1|TRBJ2-5|NA
CASSHPKVATSPSGRTQYF
>TRBV12-3/TRBV12-4|TRBJ1-1|NA
CASNPGLPTEAFF
>TRBV9|TRBJ1-2|TRBD1
CASSEGYGTVLYGYTF
>TRBV11-2|TRBJ1-6|NA
CASSLGSYNSPLHF
>TRBV28|TRBJ1-5|NA
CASSPRDSRVQPQHF
>TRBV7-6|TRBJ1-3|NA
CASSSGQFSGNTIYF
>TRBV7-2|TRBJ2-2|TRBD1
CASSLGLGTGDPGELFF
>TRBV5-4|TRBJ1-1|TRBD1
CASSSEGAPTEAFF
>TRBV7-8|TRBJ2-7|NA
CASSLRARSESGEQYF
>TRBV9|TRBJ2-1|TRBD2
CASSEGLAGSYNEQFF
>TRBV11-3|TRBJ2-1|TRBD2
CASSPGTRTHNEQFF
>TRBV3-1/TRBV3-2|TRBJ2-2|NA
CASSRHTRGAGELFF
>TRBV29-1|TRBJ1-1|TRBD1
CSGRTGGGEAFF
>TRBV6-5|TRBJ1-2|NA
CASSYSNRAYGYTF
>TRBV9|TRBJ1-2|NA
CASSATPGGFGGYTF
>TRBV20-1|TRBJ2-7|TRBD2
CSASGLAAYEQYF
>TRBV6-1|TRBJ1-3|TRBD1
CASSEDRGQWNTIYF
>TRBV6-6|TRBJ1-1|NA
CASRPRADTEAFF